This T cell receptor (beta chain) originates from a study of persistence of HIV-infected CD4 T cells. Background on the study: Donors had been on suppressive ART for a median of 8 years. Notes on the study in general: TCR analyses could not target the rare provirus-carrying CMV-responding cells.

The libraries were made with immunoSEQ version 4 in survey mode. Assay: immunoSEQ multiplex PCR; the TCRdb copy retains only in-frame clones and omits some. The sample holds more than 10,000 clones, 65% to 75% seen once. The length of the CDR3 is 16 residues. Germline V gene lookup returns CDR1 SGHTA and CDR2 FQGNSA. After removal of 2 bases from V and 4 bases from J, the junction contained 8 bases not matched to a gene. Lysates of CMV-infected fibroblasts at 9.5 to 10 ug/mL stimulated these cells. Sorting selected CD4+ T cells upregulating both CD40 ligand and CD69. To note about this clone: The antigen remains unidentified.

The clonotype comes from an adult man with HIV who was CMV-seropositive. This material consisted of CD4+ T cells sorted from PBMCs after roughly 18-hour stimulation, taken from a patient who received antiretroviral therapy. The rearrangement uses TRBV7-2 and TRBJ2-7, with TRBD2 matching 10 bases. The CDR3 nucleotides are TGTGCCAGCAGCTTAAGATCACTAGCGGGGCCGTACGAGCAGTACTTC. Its translation is CASSLRSLAGPYEQYF.